This entry describes one T cell receptor (beta chain). Its specificity is not known. The data stem from a study of cytomegalovirus exposure and HLA in healthy donors. Study-level background: The 130 or so validation repertoires, a later analysis reported, used the same platform as the approximately 730 repertoires from the first cohort.

This CDR3 is 11 amino acids long. CDR1 is SGDLS, CDR2 YYNGEE, per germline. V was cut by 2 bases and J by 7 bases, with 5 bases left in between. Findings of the study overall: TCR clusters originating in the first cohort tended to co-occur in the roughly 110 validation repertoires, according to a later analysis. A few CMV-associated chains were confirmed in vitro to be specific for CMV antigens. The study designated 150 or so TCR beta chains cytomegalovirus-associated.

Profiled with immunoSEQ multiplex PCR; TCRdb holds only in-frame clones, not every one. This table holds about 110,000 clones, 70% to 90% found once. The receptor was isolated from a young woman in good health and CMV-seronegative. The V and J genes are TRBV9 and TRBJ2-3; the D is unclear. The source material was PBMCs. The DNA for the CDR3 is TGTGCCAGCAGCGTTGGCAATACGCAGTATTTT. This encodes CASSVGNTQYF.